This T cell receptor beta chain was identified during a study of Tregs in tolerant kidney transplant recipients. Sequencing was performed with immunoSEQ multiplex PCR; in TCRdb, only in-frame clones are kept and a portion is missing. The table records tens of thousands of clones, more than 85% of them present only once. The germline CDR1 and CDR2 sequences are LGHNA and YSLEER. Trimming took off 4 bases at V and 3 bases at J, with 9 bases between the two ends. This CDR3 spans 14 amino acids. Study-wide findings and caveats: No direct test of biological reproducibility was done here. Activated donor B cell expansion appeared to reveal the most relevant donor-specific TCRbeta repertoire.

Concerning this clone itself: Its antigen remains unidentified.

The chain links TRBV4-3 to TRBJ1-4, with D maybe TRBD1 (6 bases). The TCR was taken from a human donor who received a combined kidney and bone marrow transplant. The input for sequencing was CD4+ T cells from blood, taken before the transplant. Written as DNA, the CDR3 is TGCGCCAGCAGCCCGGGACATTCTAATGAAAAACTGTTTTTT. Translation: CASSPGHSNEKLFF.